These 32 T cell receptor beta chains came from one sample sequenced in a study of PD-L1 blockade in urothelial cancer. The time point was: pretreatment peripheral blood. The assay was immunoSEQ multiplex PCR, and TCRdb's table has in-frame clones only and misses some. The table lists 90,000 or so clones, around 87% of them singletons. Sequences were derived from PBMCs, sampled around atezolizumab (anti-PD-L1) treatment. These receptors came from a man aged 55 to 69 with urothelial cancer.

The genes are TRBV5-4 and TRBJ2-2; maybe TRBD1 (8 bases). CDR1 is SGHNT, CDR2 YYREEE, per germline (reference sequence). Trimming removed 3 bases at V and 4 bases at J, with 16 bases between. This CDR3 region has 16 residues. The CDR3: CASSSRTGRATGELFF. The CDR3 DNA follows: TGTGCCAGCAGCTCCAGGACAGGGAGGGCCACCGGGGAGCTGTTTTTT.

This sequence joins TRBV11-2 and TRBJ2-3, with D possibly matching TRBD1 (5 bases). From germline, CDR1 is SGHAT and CDR2 FQNNGV. Deletions cut 2 bases from V and 4 bases from J, with 13 bases between. This CDR3 comprises 15 residues. Here the CDR3 DNA reads TGTGCCAGCAGCTTATCGGGTACAGGTTCAGATACGCAGTATTTT. It translates to CASSLSGTGSDTQYF. Complete variable domain (other parts from reference TRBV11-2 and TRBJ2-3): EAGVAQSPRYKIIEKRQSVAFWCNPISGHATLYWYQQILGQGPKLLIQFQNNGVVDDSQLPKDRFSAERLKGVDSTLKIQPAKLEDSAVYLCASSLSGTGSDTQYFGPGTRLTVL.

This chain uses TRBV10-1 with TRBJ2-3, with 7 bases that match TRBD2. J was trimmed by 5 bases and V by 4 bases; bases with no gene match: 6. This CDR3 region has 14 residues. Per the germline V gene, CDR1 is WNHNN and CDR2 is SYGVQD (reference sequence). DNA of the CDR3: TGCGCCAGCAGTGGTTCGACGGGGGGAGATACGCAGTATTTT. Amino acid sequence: CASSGSTGGDTQYF.

The chain links TRBV19 to TRBJ1-2; D might be TRBD1 (6 bases). The CDR3 runs 13 residues. V gave up 4 bases and J gave up 8 bases, with 14 bases separating them. Germline V gives CDR1 LNHDA, CDR2 SQIVND (reference sequence). The CDR3 DNA reads TGTGCCAGTAGTACGAACAGGGATATGGGCTACACCTTC. It encodes CASSTNRDMGYTF.

This clone was recorded once. The chain links TRBV10-2 to TRBJ2-7, with 9 bases that match TRBD2. The CDR3 spans 13 residues. Germline V lookup: CDR1 WSHSY, CDR2 SAAADI. V trimming: 6 bases; J trimming: 6 bases; junction bases outside the gene matches: 6. The CDR3 coding sequence is TGCGCCAGCAGCCCAAGCGGGGGGCTCGAGCAGTACTTC. It specifies CASSPSGGLEQYF.

V gene TRBV4-2 combines with J gene TRBJ2-7; 8 bases line up with TRBD1. V lost 2 bases to trimming and J lost 6 bases; unmatched junction nucleotides: 3. The CDR3 runs 13 residues. Per the germline V gene, CDR1 is LGHNA and CDR2 is YNFKEQ. As DNA, the CDR3 is TGTGCCAGCAGCCAACTTACAGGGGGCGAGCAGTACTTC. Its protein is CASSQLTGGEQYF.

J is TRBJ2-2 and V is TRBV7-2, with 10 bases aligning to TRBD2. J lost 3 bases, V lost 2 bases, and 6 bases had no gene match. Germline CDR1 and CDR2: SGHTA and FQGNSA. The CDR3 sequence is 17 residues long. CDR3: CASSLQWLAGDTGELFF. CDR3 bases: TGTGCCAGCAGCTTACAGTGGCTAGCGGGGGACACCGGGGAGCTGTTTTTT.

The V call is TRBV7-2, the J call TRBJ2-3; 8 positions match TRBD2. CDR3 length: 13 amino acids. V lost 5 bases, J lost 6 bases, and 4 bases stayed unmatched. Germline-derived CDR1 and CDR2 are SGHTA and FQGNSA. The CDR3 loop is CASSDQRGDTQYF. CDR3 in DNA: TGTGCCAGCAGCGACCAGCGGGGGGATACGCAGTATTTT.

The chain joins TRBV28 to TRBJ2-1; 10 bases are shared with TRBD2. CDR1 is MDHEN and CDR2 is SYDVKM in the germline V gene. V trimming: 6 bases; J trimming: 2 bases; junction bases outside the gene matches: 4. This CDR3 spans 15 amino acids. CDR3 sequence reads: CASRPSGSAYNEQFF. In nucleotides, the CDR3 is TGTGCCAGCAGACCTAGCGGGAGTGCCTACAATGAGCAGTTCTTC.

The chain employs TRBV5-5 and TRBJ1-1, with TRBD1 identical over 7 bases. This CDR3 comprises 16 residues. V shed 4 bases, J shed 1 base, and the junction held 10 bases outside the gene matches. CDR1 and CDR2 from the germline V gene are SGHKS and YYEKEE (reference sequence). The CDR3 DNA reads as TGTGCCAGCAGCAAAGCACAGGGGACAGAGAACACTGAAGCTTTCTTT. It specifies CASSKAQGTENTEAFF.

The rearrangement links TRBV5-1 to TRBJ1-1; 11 bases are a match to TRBD1. The CDR3 has 16 amino acids. Germline V gene data show CDR1 as SGHRS and CDR2 as YFSETQ. V was clipped by 3 bases and J by 7 bases; unmatched bases: 11. CDR3 nucleotide sequence: TGCGCCAGCAGCTCAAACGGACAGGGGGCTGGGGGTGAAGCTTTCTTT. Translation gives CASSSNGQGAGGEAFF.

The chain couples TRBV18 to TRBJ2-3; 10 bases match TRBD2. The germline V gene encodes CDR1 KGHSH and CDR2 LQKENI. The CDR3 is 16 residues long. V trimming: 4 bases; J trimming: 5 bases; junction bases outside the gene matches: 9. CDR3 in amino acids: CASSLQRLAGEDTQYF. The CDR3 DNA reads as TGTGCCAGCTCACTTCAAAGGCTAGCGGGGGAAGATACGCAGTATTTT. Supplemented by reference TRBV18 and TRBJ2-3, the full variable domain reads NAGVMQNPRHLVRRRGQEARLRCSPMKGHSHVYWYRQLPEEGLKFMVYLQKENIIDESGMPKERFSAEFPKEGPSILRIQQVVRGDSAAYFCASSLQRLAGEDTQYFGPGTRLTVL.

This chain joins TRBV6-5 and TRBJ1-2, with D unresolved. Deletions cut 11 bases from V and 1 base from J, with 8 bases between. There are 11 residues in the CDR3. The germline V gene encodes CDR1 MNHEY and CDR2 SVGAGI. The CDR3 sequence is CAVRVNYGYTF. CDR3 in DNA: TGTGCCGTTCGGGTTAACTATGGCTACACCTTC.

This clone has a handful of counts. The chain combines TRBV10-3 with TRBJ1-6; D remains ambiguous. The germline gives CDR1 ENHRY, CDR2 SYGVKD. This CDR3 comprises 13 residues. V dropped 10 bases and J dropped 0 bases, with 7 bases sitting between them. CDR3 nucleotide sequence: TGTGCCAGTACCAGCTCCTATAATTCACCCCTCCACTTT. Translation: CASTSSYNSPLHF.

The chain carries TRBV11-2 and TRBJ1-1, with D hard to call. The V gene lost 5 bases and the J gene lost 3 bases, with 10 bases spanning the gap. The CDR3 has 13 residues. Germline CDR1 reads SGHAT; CDR2 reads FQNNGV. The CDR3 protein is CASSQGRDTEAFF. CDR3 in DNA: TGTGCCAGCAGCCAAGGGAGGGACACTGAAGCTTTCTTT.

The chain carries TRBV9 and TRBJ2-1; 7 bases line up with TRBD2. The CDR3 is 13 residues long. From germline, CDR1 is SGDLS and CDR2 YYNGEE. Trimming removed 3 bases from V and 7 bases from J; junction bases left unmatched: 4. CDR3 residues: CASSAGTTNEQFF. The CDR3 coding sequence is TGTGCCAGCAGCGCCGGGACTACTAATGAGCAGTTCTTC.

This chain uses TRBV19 with TRBJ1-4; 9 nucleotides align to TRBD1. The ends lost 7 bases at V and 7 bases at J; junction bases unmatched: 7. Per germline, CDR1 LNHDA and CDR2 SQIVND (reference sequence). The CDR3 is made up of 14 amino acids. The CDR3 sequence: CASNPTGGSEKLFF. CDR3 in DNA: TGTGCCAGTAACCCGACAGGGGGAAGTGAAAAACTGTTTTTT.

The genes are TRBV4-2 and TRBJ2-1, with TRBD2 identical over 15 bases. Germline assignment: CDR1 LGHNA and CDR2 YNFKEQ. The CDR3 is 17 amino acids. Trimming took 4 bases from V and 9 from J; bases not matched to a gene: 10. Here the CDR3 DNA reads TGTGCCAGCAGCCTGAGGACTAGCGGGGGGGCCGCCGGTGAGCAGTTCTTC. This sequence encodes CASSLRTSGGAAGEQFF.

The rearrangement joins TRBV4-3 to TRBJ2-7; D is unclear. The CDR3 consists of 15 residues. The V end lost 3 bases, the J end lost 5 bases, and 17 bases lay between the germline ends. The germline CDR1 and CDR2 sequences are LGHNA and YSLEER. The CDR3 nucleotides are TGCGCCAGCAGCCAGGGTCCCGACTCGAAGCACGAGCAGTACTTC. It codes for CASSQGPDSKHEQYF.

The V gene is TRBV7-8, the J gene TRBJ1-5, with D possibly being TRBD1 (6 bases). V gave up 3 bases and J gave up 3 bases, with 18 bases separating them. The CDR3 runs to 17 residues. Germline CDR1 is SGHVS and CDR2 is FQNEAQ. The CDR3, as DNA: TGTGCCAGCAGCTTCGGGACATTCAGAGGATCCAATCAGCCCCAGCATTTT. As protein: CASSFGTFRGSNQPQHF. The whole variable domain, remainder taken from reference TRBV7-8 and TRBJ1-5, is GAGVSQSPRYKVAKRGQDVALRCDPISGHVSLFWYQQALGQGPEFLTYFQNEAQLDKSGLPSDRFFAERPEGSVSTLKIQRTQQEDSAVYLCASSFGTFRGSNQPQHFGDGTRLSIL.

The V and J genes are TRBV18 and TRBJ1-3; maybe TRBD1 (5 bases). Trimming cost V 2 bases and J 2 bases, with 19 bases left between them. This CDR3 region has 18 residues. Germline CDR1 and CDR2: KGHSH and LQKENI. CDR3 region: CASSPRLQGADPGNTIYF. CDR3 DNA sequence: TGTGCCAGCTCACCAAGGCTTCAAGGGGCCGATCCTGGAAACACCATATATTTT.

The chain has TRBV28 and TRBJ2-4, with 8 bases matching TRBD1. From germline, CDR1 is MDHEN and CDR2 SYDVKM. The CDR3 runs 15 residues. V trimming: 3 bases; J trimming: 6 bases; junction bases outside the gene matches: 7. CDR3 sequence: CASSLPQGALNIQYF. CDR3 nucleotide sequence: TGTGCCAGCAGTTTGCCCCAGGGGGCTTTAAACATTCAGTACTTC.

This sequence joins TRBV19 and TRBJ1-5; D gene ambiguous. There are 14 residues in the CDR3. The germline gives CDR1 LNHDA, CDR2 SQIVND (reference sequence). Trimming took 10 bases from V and 11 from J, leaving 24 bases between them. The DNA for the CDR3 is TGTGCCACCCGGAATGATGGAGGCGGTTTGACCCAGCATTTT. Protein product: CATRNDGGGLTQHF.

This chain uses TRBV27 with TRBJ2-2, with 8 bases lining up with TRBD2. V shed 3 bases and J 2 bases; nucleotides not matched to a gene: 5. Germline V gene data show CDR1 as MNHEY and CDR2 as SMNVEV (reference sequence). The CDR3 is made up of 16 amino acids. In nucleotides, the CDR3 is TGTGCCAGCAGTTTTGACGGGAGGGGCAACACCGGGGAGCTGTTTTTT. Translation: CASSFDGRGNTGELFF.

A single count supports this clone. This rearrangement joins TRBV9 to TRBJ1-2; the D gene is possibly TRBD1 (6 bases). Trimming removed 6 bases from V and 1 base from J, with 16 bases in between. Germline V CDR1 and CDR2: SGDLS, YYNGEE. The CDR3 covers 15 residues. CDR3 amino acids: CASTVGGDINYGYTF. CDR3 DNA sequence: TGTGCCAGCACCGTGGGTGGGGACATTAACTATGGCTACACCTTC.

This clone was counted a single time. The CDR3 sequence is CASNTGTGNLNIPRMYYEQYF. The CDR3 nucleotides read TGCGCCAGCAACACCGGGACAGGGAATCTAAATATCCCACGAATGTATTACGAGCAGTACTTC. The chain uses TRBV23-1 and TRBJ2-7, with TRBD1 matching 9 bases. TRBV23-1 is an ORF for which the function is uncertain. Trimming removed 7 bases from V and 4 bases from J; junction bases left unmatched: 29. The CDR3 runs 21 residues.

In its sample, this clone was seen once. The V gene is TRBV6-1, the J gene TRBJ2-1; TRBD2 matches at 10 bases. V shed 8 bases, J shed 7 bases, and the junction held 11 bases outside the gene matches. The CDR3 sequence is 15 residues long. The germline V gene has CDR1 MNHNS and CDR2 SASEGT. Here the CDR3 DNA reads TGTGCCAGCGAGAATAGCGGGAGGCCGGGGAATGAGCAGTTCTTC. Amino acids: CASENSGRPGNEQFF.

The V call is TRBV18, the J call TRBJ2-7; D uncertain. From germline, CDR1 is KGHSH and CDR2 LQKENI. This CDR3 region has 14 residues. The germline V and J ends were trimmed by 2 bases and 0 bases, with 8 bases remaining between them. Written as DNA, the CDR3 is TGTGCCAGCTCACCATTGGCGGACTCCTACGAGCAGTACTTC. Its translation is CASSPLADSYEQYF.

V usage is TRBV15 and J usage is TRBJ2-7; TRBD1 aligns across 8 bases. The ends lost 3 bases at V and 6 bases at J; junction bases unmatched: 4. The CDR3 runs 13 residues. Looked up from germline, CDR1 is LNHNV and CDR2 is YYDKDF (reference sequence). The CDR3 DNA reads as TGTGCCACCAGCAGGGCGGACAGGGCCGAGCAGTACTTC. Its protein is CATSRADRAEQYF.

The rearrangement links TRBV6-5 to TRBJ2-3; D possibly corresponds to TRBD2 (5 bases). Trimming stripped 6 bases from V and 3 bases from J, with 13 bases between. The germline V gene has CDR1 MNHEY and CDR2 SVGAGI. The CDR3 runs 14 residues. This CDR3 reads CASRPSLATDTQYF. The CDR3 coding sequence is TGTGCCAGCAGGCCGTCCCTAGCAACAGATACGCAGTATTTT.

The chain combines TRBV5-1 with TRBJ2-2; D gene ambiguous. This CDR3 has 18 amino acids. The ends were cut back, 3 bases at V and 0 bases at J, with 18 bases in the middle. The germline CDR1 and CDR2 sequences are SGHRS and YFSETQ. The DNA of the CDR3 is TGCGCCAGCAGCTCCTTTGCGGATCCCCGGACGAACACCGGGGAGCTGTTTTTT. The encoded protein is CASSSFADPRTNTGELFF.

J is TRBJ1-1 and V is TRBV7-7; the D is unclear. This CDR3 spans 13 amino acids. The V and J ends lost 2 bases and 1 base respectively, with 5 bases between them. Germline CDR1 and CDR2: SSHAT and FNYEAQ (reference sequence). This CDR3 is CASSLSRNTEAFF. CDR3 nucleotides: TGTGCCAGCAGCTTAAGCCGGAACACTGAAGCTTTCTTT.